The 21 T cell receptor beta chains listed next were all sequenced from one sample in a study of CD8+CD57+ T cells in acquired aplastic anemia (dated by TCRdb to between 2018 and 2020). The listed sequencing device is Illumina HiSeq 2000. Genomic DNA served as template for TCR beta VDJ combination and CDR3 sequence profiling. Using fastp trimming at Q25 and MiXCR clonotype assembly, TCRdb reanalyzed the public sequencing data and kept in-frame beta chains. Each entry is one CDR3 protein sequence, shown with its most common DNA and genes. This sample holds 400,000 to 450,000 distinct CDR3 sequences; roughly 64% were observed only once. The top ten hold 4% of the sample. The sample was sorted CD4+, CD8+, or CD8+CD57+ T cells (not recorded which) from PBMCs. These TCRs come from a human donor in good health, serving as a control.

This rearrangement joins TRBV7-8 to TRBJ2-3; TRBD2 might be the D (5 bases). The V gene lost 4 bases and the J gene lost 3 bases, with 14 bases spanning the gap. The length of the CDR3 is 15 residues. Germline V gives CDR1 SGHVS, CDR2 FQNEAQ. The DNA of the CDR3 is TGTGCCAGCAGCTCAACTAGGAATGGTACAGATACGCAGTATTTT. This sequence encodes CASSSTRNGTDTQYF. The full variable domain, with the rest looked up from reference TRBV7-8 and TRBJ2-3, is GAGVSQSPRYKVAKRGQDVALRCDPISGHVSLFWYQQALGQGPEFLTYFQNEAQLDKSGLPSDRFFAERPEGSVSTLKIQRTQQEDSAVYLCASSSTRNGTDTQYFGPGTRLTVL.

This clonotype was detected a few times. Written as DNA, the CDR3 is TGTGCCAGCAGCTTAGGTGGGTCCCTACGAGAGTCTTCCCTCTACAATGAGCAGTTCTTC. Translation gives CASSLGGSLRESSLYNEQFF. The chain joins TRBV7-2 to TRBJ2-1; unclear D gene. Between the trimmed V and J ends, which lost 1 base and 3 bases, there was a span of 25 bases. From germline, CDR1 is SGHTA and CDR2 FQGNSA. The CDR3 loop spans 20 amino acids.

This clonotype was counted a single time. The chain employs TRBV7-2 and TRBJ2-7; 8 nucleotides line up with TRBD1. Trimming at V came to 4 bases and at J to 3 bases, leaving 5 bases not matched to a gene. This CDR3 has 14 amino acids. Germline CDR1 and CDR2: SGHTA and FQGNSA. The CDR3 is CASSSRTGYYEQYF. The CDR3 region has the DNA TGTGCCAGCAGCTCAAGGACAGGGTACTACGAGCAGTACTTC.

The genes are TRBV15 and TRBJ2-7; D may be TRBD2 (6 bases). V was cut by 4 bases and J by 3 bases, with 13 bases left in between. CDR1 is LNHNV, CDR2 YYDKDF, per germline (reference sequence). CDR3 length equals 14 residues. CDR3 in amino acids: CATSTDRGNYEQYF. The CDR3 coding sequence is TGTGCCACCAGCACGGATCGGGGGAACTACGAGCAGTACTTC.

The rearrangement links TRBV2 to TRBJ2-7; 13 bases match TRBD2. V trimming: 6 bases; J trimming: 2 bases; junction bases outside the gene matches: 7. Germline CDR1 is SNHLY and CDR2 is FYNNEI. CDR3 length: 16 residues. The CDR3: CASSGGLAGIPYEQYF. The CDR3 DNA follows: TGTGCCAGCAGCGGGGGACTAGCGGGGATTCCCTACGAGCAGTACTTC.

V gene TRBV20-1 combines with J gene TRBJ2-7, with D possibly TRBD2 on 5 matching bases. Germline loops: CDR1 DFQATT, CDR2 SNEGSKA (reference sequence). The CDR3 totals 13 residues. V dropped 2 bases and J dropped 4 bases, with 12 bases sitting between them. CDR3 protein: CSARRSGVYEQYF. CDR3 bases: TGCAGTGCTAGAAGAAGCGGAGTGTACGAGCAGTACTTC.

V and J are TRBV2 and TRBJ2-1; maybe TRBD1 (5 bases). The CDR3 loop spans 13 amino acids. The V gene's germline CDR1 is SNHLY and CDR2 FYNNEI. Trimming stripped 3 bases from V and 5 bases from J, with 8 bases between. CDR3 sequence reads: CASSDRVHNEQFF. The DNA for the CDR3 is TGTGCCAGCAGTGACAGGGTCCACAATGAGCAGTTCTTC.

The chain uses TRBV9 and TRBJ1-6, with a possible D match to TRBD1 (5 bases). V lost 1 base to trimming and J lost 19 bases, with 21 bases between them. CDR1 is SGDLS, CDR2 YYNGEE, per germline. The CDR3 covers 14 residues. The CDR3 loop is CASSVSGQAEYEHF. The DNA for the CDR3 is TGTGCCAGCAGCGTATCGGGGCAGGCAGAATACGAGCACTTT.

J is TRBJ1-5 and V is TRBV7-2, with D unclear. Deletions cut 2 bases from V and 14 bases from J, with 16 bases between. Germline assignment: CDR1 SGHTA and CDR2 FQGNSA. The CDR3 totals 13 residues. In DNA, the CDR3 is TGTGCCAGCAGCTTACGGGCTGGTCAGCGCAAGCATTTT. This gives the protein CASSLRAGQRKHF. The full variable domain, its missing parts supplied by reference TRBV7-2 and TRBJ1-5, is GAGVSQSPSNKVTEKGKDVELRCDPISGHTALYWYRQSLGQGLEFLIYFQGNSAPDKSGLPSDRFSAERTGGSVSTLTIQRTQQEDSAVYLCASSLRAGQRKHFGDGTRLSIL.

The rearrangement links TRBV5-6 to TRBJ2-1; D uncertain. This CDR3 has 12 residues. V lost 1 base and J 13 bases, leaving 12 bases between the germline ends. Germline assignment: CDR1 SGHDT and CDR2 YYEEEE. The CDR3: CASSLKQRVQFF. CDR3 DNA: TGTGCCAGCAGCTTGAAGCAAAGGGTTCAGTTCTTC. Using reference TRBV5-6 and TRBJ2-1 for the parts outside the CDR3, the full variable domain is DAGVTQSPTHLIKTRGQQVTLRCSPKSGHDTVSWYQQALGQGPQFIFQYYEEEERQRGNFPDRFSGHQFPNYSSELNVNALLLGDSALYLCASSLKQRVQFFGPGTRLTVL.

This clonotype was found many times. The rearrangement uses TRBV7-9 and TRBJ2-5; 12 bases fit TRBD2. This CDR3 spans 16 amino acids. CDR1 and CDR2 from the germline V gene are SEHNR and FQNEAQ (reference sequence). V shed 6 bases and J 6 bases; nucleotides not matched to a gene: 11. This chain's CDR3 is CASRRSSGGEEKTQYF. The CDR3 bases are TGTGCCAGCAGACGCTCTAGCGGGGGGGAGGAAAAGACCCAGTACTTC.

The CDR3 protein is CASSLQGTGGAFF. Here the CDR3 DNA reads TGTGCCAGCAGCTTACAGGGTACAGGGGGAGCTTTCTTT. The rearrangement links TRBV7-9 to TRBJ1-1; 8 positions match TRBD1. V trimming: 2 bases; J trimming: 10 bases; junction bases outside the gene matches: 6. The CDR3 has 13 residues. Germline lookup yields CDR1 SEHNR and CDR2 FQNEAQ (reference sequence).

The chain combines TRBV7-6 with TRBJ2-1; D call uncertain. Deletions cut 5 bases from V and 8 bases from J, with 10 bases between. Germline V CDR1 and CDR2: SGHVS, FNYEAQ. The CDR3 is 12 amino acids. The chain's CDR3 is CASSRSRDEQFF. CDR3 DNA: TGTGCCAGCAGCCGCAGTCGCGATGAGCAGTTCTTC.

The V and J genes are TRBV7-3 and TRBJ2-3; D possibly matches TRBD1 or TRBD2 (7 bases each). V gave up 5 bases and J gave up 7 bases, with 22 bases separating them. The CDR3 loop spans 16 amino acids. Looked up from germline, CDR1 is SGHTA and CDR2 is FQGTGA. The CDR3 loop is CASSAGGGGGLYTQYF. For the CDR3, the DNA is TGTGCCAGCAGCGCAGGGGGGGGGGGGGGATTATATACGCAGTATTTT.

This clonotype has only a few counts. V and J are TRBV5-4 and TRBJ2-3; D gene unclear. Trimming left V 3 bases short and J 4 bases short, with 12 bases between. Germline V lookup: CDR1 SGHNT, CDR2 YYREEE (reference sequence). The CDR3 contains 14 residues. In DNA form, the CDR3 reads TGTGCCAGCAGCTCGGTGGCGAAGGCAGATACGCAGTATTTT. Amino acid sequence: CASSSVAKADTQYF.

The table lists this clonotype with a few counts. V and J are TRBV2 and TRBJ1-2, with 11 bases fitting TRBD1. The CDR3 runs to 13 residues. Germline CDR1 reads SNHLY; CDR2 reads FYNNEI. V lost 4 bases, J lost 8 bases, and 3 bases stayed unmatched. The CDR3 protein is CASSVRTGGGYTF. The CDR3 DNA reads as TGTGCCAGCAGTGTACGGACAGGGGGCGGCTACACCTTC. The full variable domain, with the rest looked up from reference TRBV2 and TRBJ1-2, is EPEVTQTPSHQVTQMGQEVILRCVPISNHLYFYWYRQILGQKVEFLVSFYNNEISEKSEIFDDQFSVERPDGSNFTLKIRSTKLEDSAMYFCASSVRTGGGYTFGSGTRLTVV.

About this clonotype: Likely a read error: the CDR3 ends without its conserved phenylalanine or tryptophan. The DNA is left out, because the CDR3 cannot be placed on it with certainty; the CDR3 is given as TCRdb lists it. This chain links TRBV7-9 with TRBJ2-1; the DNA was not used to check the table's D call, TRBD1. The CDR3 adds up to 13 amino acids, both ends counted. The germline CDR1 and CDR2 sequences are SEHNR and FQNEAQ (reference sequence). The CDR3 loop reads CASNSGTMNEQIV.

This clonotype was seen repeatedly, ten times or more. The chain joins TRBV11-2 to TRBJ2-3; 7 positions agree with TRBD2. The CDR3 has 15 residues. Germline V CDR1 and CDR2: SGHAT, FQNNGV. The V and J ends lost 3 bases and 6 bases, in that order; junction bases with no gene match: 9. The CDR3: CASSFWEGSIDTQYF. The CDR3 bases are TGTGCCAGCAGCTTTTGGGAGGGGTCCATTGATACGCAGTATTTT.

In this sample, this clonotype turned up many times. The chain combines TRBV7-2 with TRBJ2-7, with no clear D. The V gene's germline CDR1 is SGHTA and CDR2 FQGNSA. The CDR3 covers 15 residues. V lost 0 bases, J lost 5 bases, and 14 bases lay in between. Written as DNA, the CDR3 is TGTGCCAGCAGCTTAGCTGGGCTAGGCTGGAACGAGCAGTACTTC. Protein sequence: CASSLAGLGWNEQYF. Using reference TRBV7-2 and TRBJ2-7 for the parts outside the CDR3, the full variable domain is GAGVSQSPSNKVTEKGKDVELRCDPISGHTALYWYRQSLGQGLEFLIYFQGNSAPDKSGLPSDRFSAERTGGSVSTLTIQRTQQEDSAVYLCASSLAGLGWNEQYFGPGTRLTVT.

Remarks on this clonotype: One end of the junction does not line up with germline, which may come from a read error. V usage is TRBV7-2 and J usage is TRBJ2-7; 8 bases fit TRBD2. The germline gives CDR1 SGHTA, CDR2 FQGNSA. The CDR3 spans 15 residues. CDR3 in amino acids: CASSVAGTEDFGPYF. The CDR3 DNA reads TGTGCCAGCAGCGTAGCGGGGACGGAAGACTTCGGGCCGTACTTC.

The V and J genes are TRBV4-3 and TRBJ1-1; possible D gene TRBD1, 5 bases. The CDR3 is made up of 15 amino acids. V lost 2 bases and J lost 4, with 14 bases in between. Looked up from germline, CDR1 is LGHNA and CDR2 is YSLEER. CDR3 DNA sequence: TGCGCCAGCAGCCAAAGACCCGGGGCCGGCACTGAAGCTTTCTTT. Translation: CASSQRPGAGTEAFF.